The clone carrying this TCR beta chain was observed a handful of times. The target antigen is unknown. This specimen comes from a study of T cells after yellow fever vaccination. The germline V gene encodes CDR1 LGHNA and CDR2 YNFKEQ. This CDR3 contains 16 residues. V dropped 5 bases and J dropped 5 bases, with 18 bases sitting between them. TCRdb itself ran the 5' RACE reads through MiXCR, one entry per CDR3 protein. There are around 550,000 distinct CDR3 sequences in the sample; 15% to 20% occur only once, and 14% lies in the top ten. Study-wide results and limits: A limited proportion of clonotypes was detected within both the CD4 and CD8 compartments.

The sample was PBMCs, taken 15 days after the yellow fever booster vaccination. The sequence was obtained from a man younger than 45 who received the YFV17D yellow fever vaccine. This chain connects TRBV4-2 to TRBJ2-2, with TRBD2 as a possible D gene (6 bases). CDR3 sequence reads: CASSVPGETRTGELFF. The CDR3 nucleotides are TGTGCCAGCAGCGTCCCGGGAGAAACTCGTACCGGGGAGCTGTTTTTT.